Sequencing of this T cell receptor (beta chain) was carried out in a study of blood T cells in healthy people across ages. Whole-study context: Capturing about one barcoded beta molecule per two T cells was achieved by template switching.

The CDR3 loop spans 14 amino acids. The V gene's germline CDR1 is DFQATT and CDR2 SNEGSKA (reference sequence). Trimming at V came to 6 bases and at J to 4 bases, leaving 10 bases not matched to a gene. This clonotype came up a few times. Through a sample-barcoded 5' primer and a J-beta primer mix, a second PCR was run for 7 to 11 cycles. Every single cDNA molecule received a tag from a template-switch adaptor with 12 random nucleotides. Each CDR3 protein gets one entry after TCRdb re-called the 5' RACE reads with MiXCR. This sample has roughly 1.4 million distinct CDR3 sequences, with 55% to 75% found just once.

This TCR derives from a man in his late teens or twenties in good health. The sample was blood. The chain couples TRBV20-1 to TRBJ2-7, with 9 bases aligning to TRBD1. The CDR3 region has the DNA TGCAGTGCGGAGACCGGGACAGGGTTATACGAGCAGTACTTC. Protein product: CSAETGTGLYEQYF.